This passage covers 9 T cell receptor beta chains from one sample sequenced in a study of blood T cell repertoires in COVID-19. Produced via immunoSEQ multiplex PCR; TCRdb's table is partial and in-frame only. The repertoire consists of some 170,000 clones, with about 88% occurring once and the leading ten covering roughly a fifth. The sample taken for sequencing was peripheral blood. The receptor source for this set is a woman older than 75 with acute or convalescent COVID-19.

The chain is built from TRBV7-9 and TRBJ2-1, with 12 positions matching TRBD2. The CDR3 sequence is 15 residues long. Germline-derived CDR1 and CDR2 are SEHNR and FQNEAQ (reference sequence). The V gene end was trimmed by 3 bases and the J gene end by 9 bases; junction bases not matched to a gene: 6. The CDR3 spells CASSFLAGGPSEQFF. The CDR3 DNA reads as TGTGCCAGCAGCTTTCTAGCGGGGGGGCCTAGTGAGCAGTTCTTC.

This clone was observed once. This sequence joins TRBV19 and TRBJ2-7, with D possibly TRBD2 on 6 matching bases. The germline gives CDR1 LNHDA, CDR2 SQIVND (reference sequence). Trimming removed 3 bases from V and 7 bases from J, with 13 bases in between. The CDR3 length is 13 residues. This CDR3 is CASSMGLVGEQYF. CDR3 coding DNA: TGTGCCAGTAGTATGGGACTCGTGGGAGAGCAGTACTTC.

The gene calls are TRBV2 and TRBJ1-2, with a possible D match to TRBD1 (5 bases). The CDR3 extends over 11 amino acids. The V gene's germline CDR1 is SNHLY and CDR2 FYNNEI. Trimming cost V 7 bases and J 6 bases, with 9 bases left between them. The CDR3 coding sequence is TGTGCCAGCACACCCAGGGATGGCTACACCTTC. Its translation: CASTPRDGYTF.

There are a few counts of this clone. The genes are TRBV29-1 and TRBJ1-2; TRBD1 agrees at 11 bases. The CDR3 has 14 amino acids. Germline V gene sequence: CDR1 SQVTM, CDR2 ANQGSEA. Trimming at V came to 6 bases and at J to 7 bases, leaving 10 bases not matched to a gene. DNA for the CDR3: TGCAGCGTAGGCCTTGGACAGGGGGCGGCTGGCTACACCTTC. It translates to CSVGLGQGAAGYTF. The entire variable domain, with the rest obtained from reference TRBV29-1 and TRBJ1-2, is as follows: SAVISQKPSRDICQRGTSLTIQCQVDSQVTMMFWYRQQPGQSLTLIATANQGSEATYESGFVIDKFPISRPNLTFSTLTVSNMSPEDSSIYLCSVGLGQGAAGYTFGSGTRLTVV.

This clone was seen only once. This sequence joins TRBV6-5 and TRBJ1-4, with D unclear. V was clipped by 11 bases and J by 3 bases, with 13 bases between them. The CDR3 is 13 amino acids. Germline values: CDR1 MNHEY, CDR2 SVGAGI. CDR3 in DNA: TGTGCCGGCAAGACAACCGCTAATGAAAAACTGTTTTTT. Its protein is CAGKTTANEKLFF.

The J gene is TRBJ1-1, the V gene TRBV27; D is uncertain. The CDR3 extends over 13 amino acids. Germline-derived CDR1 and CDR2 are MNHEY and SMNVEV (reference sequence). V was cut by 4 bases and J by 6 bases, with 12 bases left in between. This CDR3 reads CASSSRTGAEAFF. The CDR3 nucleotides read TGTGCCAGCAGTTCTAGGACTGGCGCTGAAGCTTTCTTT.

The V call is TRBV6-5, the J call TRBJ1-2, with 9 nucleotides matching TRBD1. There are 13 residues in the CDR3. The germline V gene has CDR1 MNHEY and CDR2 SVGAGI. V dropped 6 bases and J dropped 8; count of bases not matched to a gene: 7. CDR3 bases: TGTGCCAGCAGACCGGGACAGGGACACGGCTACACCTTC. It encodes CASRPGQGHGYTF.

The rearrangement links TRBV10-3 to TRBJ2-2; 9 bases align to TRBD2. This CDR3 has 16 amino acids. Trimming cost V 10 bases and J 4 bases; bases outside gene matches: 13. Germline V gene lookup returns CDR1 ENHRY and CDR2 SYGVKD. For the CDR3, the DNA is TGTGCCACCAGGGAACTAGCGGGTCTCTCCACCGGGGAGCTGTTTTTT. This translates into CATRELAGLSTGELFF.

The chain couples TRBV4-2 to TRBJ2-7, with 9 bases matching TRBD1. The CDR3 runs 20 residues. Looked up from germline, CDR1 is LGHNA and CDR2 is YNFKEQ. J was trimmed by 2 bases and V by 1 base; bases with no gene match: 18. In DNA form, the CDR3 reads TGTGCCAGCAGCCAAGGGGCGGTTACCGGGACAGGGTTTGAAACCTACGAGCAGTACTTC. This translates into CASSQGAVTGTGFETYEQYF.